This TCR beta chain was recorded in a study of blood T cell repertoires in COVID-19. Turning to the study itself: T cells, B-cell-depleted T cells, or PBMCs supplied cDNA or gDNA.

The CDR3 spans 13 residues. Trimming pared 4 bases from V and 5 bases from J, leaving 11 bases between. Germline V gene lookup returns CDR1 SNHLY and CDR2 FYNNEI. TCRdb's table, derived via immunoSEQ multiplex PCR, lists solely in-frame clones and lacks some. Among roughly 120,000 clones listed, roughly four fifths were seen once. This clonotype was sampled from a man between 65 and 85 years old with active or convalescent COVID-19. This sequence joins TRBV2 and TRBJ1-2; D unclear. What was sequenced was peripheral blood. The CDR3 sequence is CASSGADSYGYTF. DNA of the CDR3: TGTGCCAGCAGTGGGGCAGATTCTTATGGCTACACCTTC. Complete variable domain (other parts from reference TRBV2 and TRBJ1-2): EPEVTQTPSHQVTQMGQEVILRCVPISNHLYFYWYRQILGQKVEFLVSFYNNEISEKSEIFDDQFSVERPDGSNFTLKIRSTKLEDSAMYFCASSGADSYGYTFGSGTRLTVV.